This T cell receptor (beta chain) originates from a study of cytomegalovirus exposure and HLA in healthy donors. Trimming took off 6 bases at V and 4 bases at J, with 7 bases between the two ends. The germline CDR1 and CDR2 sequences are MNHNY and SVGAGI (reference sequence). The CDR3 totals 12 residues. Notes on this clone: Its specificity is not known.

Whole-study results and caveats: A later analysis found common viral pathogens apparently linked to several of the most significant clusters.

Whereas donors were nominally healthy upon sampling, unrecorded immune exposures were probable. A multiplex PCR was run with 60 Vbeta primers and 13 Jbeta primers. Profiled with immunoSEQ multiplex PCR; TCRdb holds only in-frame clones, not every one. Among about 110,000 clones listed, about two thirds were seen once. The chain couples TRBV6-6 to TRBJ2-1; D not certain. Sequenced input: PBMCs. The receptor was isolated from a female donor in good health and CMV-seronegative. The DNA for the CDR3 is TGTGCCAGCAGCCTACCTTACAATGAGCAGTTCTTC. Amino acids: CASSLPYNEQFF.